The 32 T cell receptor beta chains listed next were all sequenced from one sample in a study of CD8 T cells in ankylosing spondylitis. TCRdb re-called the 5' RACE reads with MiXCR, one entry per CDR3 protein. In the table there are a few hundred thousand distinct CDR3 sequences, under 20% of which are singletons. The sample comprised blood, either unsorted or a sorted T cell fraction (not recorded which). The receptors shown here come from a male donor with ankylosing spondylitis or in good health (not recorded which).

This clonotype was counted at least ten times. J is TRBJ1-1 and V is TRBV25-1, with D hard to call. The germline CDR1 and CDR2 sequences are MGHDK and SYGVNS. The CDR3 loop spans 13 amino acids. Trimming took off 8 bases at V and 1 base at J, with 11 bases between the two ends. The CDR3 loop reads CASRPSGNTEAFF. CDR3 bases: TGTGCCAGCCGCCCCTCGGGGAACACTGAAGCTTTCTTT.

The CDR3 spells CSARPTGWLHEQYF. The CDR3 DNA is TGCAGTGCTAGGCCGACAGGGTGGCTCCACGAGCAGTACTTC. The J gene is TRBJ2-7, the V gene TRBV20-1; 7 nucleotides align to TRBD1. This CDR3 has 14 residues. After removal of 3 bases from V and 5 bases from J, the junction contained 10 bases not matched to a gene. In germline, CDR1 is DFQATT, CDR2 SNEGSKA (reference sequence).

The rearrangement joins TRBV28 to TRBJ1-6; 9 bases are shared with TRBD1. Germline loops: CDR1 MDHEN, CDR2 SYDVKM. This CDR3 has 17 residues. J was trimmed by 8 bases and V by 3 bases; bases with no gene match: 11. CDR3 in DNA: TGTGCCAGCAGTTTTCGGGACAGGGCTATTAGGGATTCACCCCTCCACTTT. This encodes CASSFRDRAIRDSPLHF. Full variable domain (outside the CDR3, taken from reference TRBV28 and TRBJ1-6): DVKVTQSSRYLVKRTGEKVFLECVQDMDHENMFWYRQDPGLGLRLIYFSYDVKMKEKGDIPEGYSVSREKKERFSLILESASTNQTSMYLCASSFRDRAIRDSPLHFGNGTRLTVT.

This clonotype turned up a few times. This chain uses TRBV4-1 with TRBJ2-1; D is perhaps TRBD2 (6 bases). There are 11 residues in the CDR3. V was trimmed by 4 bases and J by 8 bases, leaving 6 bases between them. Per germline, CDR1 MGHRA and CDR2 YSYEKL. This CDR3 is CASSRGDEQFF. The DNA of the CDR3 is TGCGCCAGCAGCCGCGGGGATGAGCAGTTCTTC.

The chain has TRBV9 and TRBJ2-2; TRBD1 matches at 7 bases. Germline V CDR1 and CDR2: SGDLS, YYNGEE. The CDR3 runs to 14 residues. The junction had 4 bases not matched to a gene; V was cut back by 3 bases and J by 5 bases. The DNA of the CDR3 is TGTGCCAGCAGCGCCCCAGGGGGTACCGGGGAGCTGTTTTTT. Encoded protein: CASSAPGGTGELFF.

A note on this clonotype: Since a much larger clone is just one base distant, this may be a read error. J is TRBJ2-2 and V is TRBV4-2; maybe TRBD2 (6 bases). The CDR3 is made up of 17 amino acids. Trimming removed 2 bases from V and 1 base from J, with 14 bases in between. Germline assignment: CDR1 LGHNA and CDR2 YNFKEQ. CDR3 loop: CASSQKGASENTGELFF. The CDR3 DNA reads TGTGCCAGCAGCCAAAAAGGGGCTAGCGAGAACACCGGGGAGCTGTTTTTT.

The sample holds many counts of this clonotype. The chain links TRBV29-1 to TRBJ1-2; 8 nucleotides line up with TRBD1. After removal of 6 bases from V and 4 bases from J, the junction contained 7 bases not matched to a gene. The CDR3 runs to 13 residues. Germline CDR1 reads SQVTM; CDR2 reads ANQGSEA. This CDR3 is CSVFRDRIYGYTF. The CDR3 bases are TGCAGCGTATTCCGGGACAGGATCTATGGCTACACCTTC.

CDR3 nucleotides: TGTGCCGGCACCGGGGAGCTGTTTTTT. Translation gives CAGTGELFF. This chain uses TRBV7-4 with TRBJ2-2; no clear D gene. V lost 11 bases and J 4 bases, leaving 2 bases between the germline ends. The germline V gene encodes CDR1 SGHVT and CDR2 SQSDAQ. This CDR3 is 9 amino acids long.

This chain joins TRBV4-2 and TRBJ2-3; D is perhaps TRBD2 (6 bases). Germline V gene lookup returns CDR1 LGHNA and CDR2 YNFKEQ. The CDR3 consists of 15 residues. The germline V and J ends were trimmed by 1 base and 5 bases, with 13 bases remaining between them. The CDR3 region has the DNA TGTGCCAGCAGCCAAGTAGGTCGGGAGATAGATACGCAGTATTTT. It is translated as CASSQVGREIDTQYF.

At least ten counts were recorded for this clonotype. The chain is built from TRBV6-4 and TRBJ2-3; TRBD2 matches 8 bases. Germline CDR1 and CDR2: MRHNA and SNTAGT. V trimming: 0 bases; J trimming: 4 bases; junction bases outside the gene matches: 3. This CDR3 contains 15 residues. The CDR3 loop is CASSDSTGGPDTQYF. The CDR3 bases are TGTGCCAGCAGTGACTCGACGGGAGGGCCAGATACGCAGTATTTT.

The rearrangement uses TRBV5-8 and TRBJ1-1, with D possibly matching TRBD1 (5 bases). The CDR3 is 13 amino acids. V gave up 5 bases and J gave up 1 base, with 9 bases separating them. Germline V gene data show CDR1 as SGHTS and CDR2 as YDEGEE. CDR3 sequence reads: CASSKQGNTEAFF. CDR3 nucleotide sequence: TGTGCCAGCAGTAAGCAGGGGAACACTGAAGCTTTCTTT.

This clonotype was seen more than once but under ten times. As DNA, the CDR3 is TGTGCCAGCAGTTACTTGCAGGGGGTGCAGCCCCAGCATTTT. Its protein product is CASSYLQGVQPQHF. This rearrangement joins TRBV6-5 to TRBJ1-5, with 7 positions matching TRBD1. Germline values: CDR1 MNHEY, CDR2 SVGAGI. Unmatched junction bases numbered 4, after V lost 1 base and J lost 7 bases. This CDR3 spans 14 amino acids.

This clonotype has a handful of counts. CDR3 nucleotide sequence: TGTGCCAGCAGCCCACTCACAGAGCCCCAGCATTTT. Amino acids: CASSPLTEPQHF. This sequence joins TRBV7-9 and TRBJ1-5; D remains unclear. The CDR3 has 12 amino acids. Germline CDR1 and CDR2: SEHNR and FQNEAQ (reference sequence). V was pared by 5 bases and J by 8 bases, with 10 bases between.

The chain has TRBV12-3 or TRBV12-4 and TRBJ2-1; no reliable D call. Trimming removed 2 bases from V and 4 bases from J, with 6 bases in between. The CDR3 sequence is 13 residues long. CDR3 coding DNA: TGTGCCAGCAGTTTAAACGAATACAATGAGCAGTTCTTC. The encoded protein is CASSLNEYNEQFF.

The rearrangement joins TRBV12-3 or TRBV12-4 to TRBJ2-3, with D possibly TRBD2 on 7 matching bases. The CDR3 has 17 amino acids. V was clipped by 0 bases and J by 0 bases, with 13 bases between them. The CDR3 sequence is CASSLAAAGTSTDTQYF. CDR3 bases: TGTGCCAGCAGTTTAGCAGCAGCGGGGACAAGCACAGATACGCAGTATTTT.

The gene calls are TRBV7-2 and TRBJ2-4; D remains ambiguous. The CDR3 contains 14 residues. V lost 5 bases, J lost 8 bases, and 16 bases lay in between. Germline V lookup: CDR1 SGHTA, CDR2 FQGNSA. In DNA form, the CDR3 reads TGTGCCAGCAGCCACCACGCAGAGGTCGACATTCAGTACTTC. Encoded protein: CASSHHAEVDIQYF.

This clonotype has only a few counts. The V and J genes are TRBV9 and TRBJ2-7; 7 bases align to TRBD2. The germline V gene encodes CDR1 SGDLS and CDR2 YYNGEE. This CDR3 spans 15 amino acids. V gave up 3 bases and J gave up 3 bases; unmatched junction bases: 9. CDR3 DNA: TGTGCCAGCAGCGCCGGGGACCTAGCGGACTACGAGCAGTACTTC. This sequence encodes CASSAGDLADYEQYF.

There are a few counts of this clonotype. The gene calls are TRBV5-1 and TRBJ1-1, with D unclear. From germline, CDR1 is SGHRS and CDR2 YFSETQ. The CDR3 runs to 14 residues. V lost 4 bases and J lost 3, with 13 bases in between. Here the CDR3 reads CASSRGFDDTEAFF. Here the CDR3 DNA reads TGCGCCAGCAGCCGGGGTTTCGACGACACTGAAGCTTTCTTT.

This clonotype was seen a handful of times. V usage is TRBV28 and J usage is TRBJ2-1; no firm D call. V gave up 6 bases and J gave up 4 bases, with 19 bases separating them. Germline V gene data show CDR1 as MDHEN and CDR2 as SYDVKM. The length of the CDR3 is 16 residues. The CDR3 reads CASSGNRAAGYNEQFF. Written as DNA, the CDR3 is TGTGCCAGCAGCGGTAACCGGGCTGCAGGATACAATGAGCAGTTCTTC.

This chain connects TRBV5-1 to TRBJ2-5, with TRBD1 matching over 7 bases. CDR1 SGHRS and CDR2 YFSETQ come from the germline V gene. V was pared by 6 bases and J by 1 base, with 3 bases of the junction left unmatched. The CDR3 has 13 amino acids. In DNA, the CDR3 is TGCGCCAGCATGGGACAGAGCCAAGAGACCCAGTACTTC. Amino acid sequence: CASMGQSQETQYF.

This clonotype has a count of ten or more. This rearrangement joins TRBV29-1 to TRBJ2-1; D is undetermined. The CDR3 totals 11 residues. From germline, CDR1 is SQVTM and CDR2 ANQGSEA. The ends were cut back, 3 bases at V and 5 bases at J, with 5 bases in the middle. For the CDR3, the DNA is TGCAGCGTTGAGGGGAACAATGAGCAGTTCTTC. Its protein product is CSVEGNNEQFF.

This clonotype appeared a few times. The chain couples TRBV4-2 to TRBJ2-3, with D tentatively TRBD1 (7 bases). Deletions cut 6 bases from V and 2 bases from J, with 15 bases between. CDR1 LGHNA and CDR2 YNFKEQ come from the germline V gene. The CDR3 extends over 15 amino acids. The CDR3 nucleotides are TGTGCCAGCAGGGGCGGGGACAGAATCACAGATACGCAGTATTTT. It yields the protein CASRGGDRITDTQYF.

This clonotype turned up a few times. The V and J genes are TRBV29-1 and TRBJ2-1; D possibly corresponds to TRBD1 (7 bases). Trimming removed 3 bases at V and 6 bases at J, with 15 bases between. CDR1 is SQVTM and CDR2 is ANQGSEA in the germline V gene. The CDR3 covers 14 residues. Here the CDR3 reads CSVEDRRGFNEQFF. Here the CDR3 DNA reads TGCAGCGTTGAGGACAGGCGGGGATTCAATGAGCAGTTCTTC.

CDR3 coding DNA: TGTGCCATCAGTGCCGGGACAGGGGTCGAGACCCAGTACTTC. It specifies CAISAGTGVETQYF. The chain links TRBV10-3 to TRBJ2-5, with 10 positions matching TRBD1. The length of the CDR3 is 14 residues. Germline CDR1 is ENHRY and CDR2 is SYGVKD. After removal of 4 bases from V and 5 bases from J, the junction contained 4 bases not matched to a gene.

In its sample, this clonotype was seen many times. Written as DNA, the CDR3 is TGTGCCAGCAGTTGGACGCTAGCGGGAGCTGCCTTGTCCTACAATGAGCAGTTCTTC. Its protein product is CASSWTLAGAALSYNEQFF. The chain recombines TRBV12-3 or TRBV12-4 with TRBJ2-1; 10 nucleotides match TRBD2. This CDR3 is 19 amino acids long. With V trimmed by 4 bases and J by 1 base, 13 bases remained unmatched.

The CDR3 protein is CASSLAELAGGNYNEQFF. As DNA, the CDR3 is TGTGCCAGCAGCTTAGCGGAACTAGCGGGGGGGAATTACAATGAGCAGTTCTTC. The chain joins TRBV7-6 to TRBJ2-1, with 13 bases lining up with TRBD2. CDR1 is SGHVS, CDR2 FNYEAQ, per germline. The CDR3 covers 18 residues. J gave up 4 bases and V 0 bases, and 6 bases lay outside the gene matches.

CDR3 DNA sequence: TGTGCCAGCAGTCTATTTTCCCGCGGTTCGGGACTAGCCCTCGGGCAGTTCTTC. This codes for CASSLFSRGSGLALGQFF. J is TRBJ2-1 and V is TRBV12-3 or TRBV12-4; 9 bases align to TRBD2. This CDR3 has 18 amino acids. The V and J ends lost 5 bases and 12 bases, in that order; junction bases with no gene match: 23.

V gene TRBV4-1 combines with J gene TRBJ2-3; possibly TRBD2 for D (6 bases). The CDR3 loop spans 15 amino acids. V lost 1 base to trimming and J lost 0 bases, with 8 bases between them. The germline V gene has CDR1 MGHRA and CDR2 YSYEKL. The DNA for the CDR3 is TGCGCCAGCAGCCAAGCTAGCGCAAGCACAGATACGCAGTATTTT. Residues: CASSQASASTDTQYF.

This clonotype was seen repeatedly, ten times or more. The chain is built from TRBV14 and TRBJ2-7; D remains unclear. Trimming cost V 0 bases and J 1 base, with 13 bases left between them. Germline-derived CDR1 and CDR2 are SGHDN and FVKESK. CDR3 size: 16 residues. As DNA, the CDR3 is TGTGCCAGCAGCCAAGATCTAGTCGGCGGTTCCTACGAGCAGTACTTC. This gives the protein CASSQDLVGGSYEQYF.

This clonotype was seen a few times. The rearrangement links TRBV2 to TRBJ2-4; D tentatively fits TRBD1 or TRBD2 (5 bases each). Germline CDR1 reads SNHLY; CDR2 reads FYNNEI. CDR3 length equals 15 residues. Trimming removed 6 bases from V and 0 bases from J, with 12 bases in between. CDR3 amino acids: CASREGRLAKNIQYF. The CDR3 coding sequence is TGTGCCAGCAGAGAGGGACGCCTAGCCAAAAACATTCAGTACTTC. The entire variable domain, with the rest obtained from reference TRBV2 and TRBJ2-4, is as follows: EPEVTQTPSHQVTQMGQEVILRCVPISNHLYFYWYRQILGQKVEFLVSFYNNEISEKSEIFDDQFSVERPDGSNFTLKIRSTKLEDSAMYFCASREGRLAKNIQYFGAGTRLSVL.

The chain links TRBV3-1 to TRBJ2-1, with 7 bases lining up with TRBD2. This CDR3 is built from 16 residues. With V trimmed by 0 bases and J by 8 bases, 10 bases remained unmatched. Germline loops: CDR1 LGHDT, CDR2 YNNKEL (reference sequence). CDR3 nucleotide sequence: TGTGCCAGCAGCCAAGAAATTATGGGAGGGCGCGATGAGCAGTTCTTC. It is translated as CASSQEIMGGRDEQFF.

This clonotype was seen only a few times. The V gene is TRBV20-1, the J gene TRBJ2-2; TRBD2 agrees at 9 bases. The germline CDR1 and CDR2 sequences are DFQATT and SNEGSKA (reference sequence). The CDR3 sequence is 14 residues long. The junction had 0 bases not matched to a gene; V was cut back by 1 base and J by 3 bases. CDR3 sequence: CSARGLADTGELFF. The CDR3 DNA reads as TGCAGTGCTAGAGGACTAGCGGACACCGGGGAGCTGTTTTTT.